This T cell receptor (beta chain) was sequenced in a study of type 1 regulatory T cells. TCRdb reprocessed the reads via MiXCR and lists one record per CDR3 protein. Counted here are approximately 100,000 distinct CDR3 sequences, around a third occurring once; the ten biggest clones make up about 2.4%. The TCR was taken from a human donor in good health. The sample taken for sequencing was CD4+ T cells, either the whole sample or a sorted fraction (not recorded which).

CDR3 bases: TGTGCCAGTAGTATTGCAGCGGACACGCAGTATTTT. Protein: CASSIAADTQYF. V is TRBV19 and J is TRBJ2-3; D is perhaps TRBD2 (5 bases). CDR3 length equals 12 residues. V was trimmed by 3 bases and J by 9 bases, leaving 10 bases between them. The germline V gene encodes CDR1 LNHDA and CDR2 SQIVND (reference sequence).